One sample yielded the 9 T cell receptor beta chains listed below, sequenced in a study of blood T cell repertoires in COVID-19. Repertoires were generated with immunoSEQ multiplex PCR, while TCRdb's copy carries only in-frame clones and drops some. This sample has under 350,000 clones, with 70% to 90% found just once. Sequencing was done on a sample of peripheral blood. The receptors shown here come from a man in his late teens or twenties with active or convalescent COVID-19.

V usage is TRBV6-6 and J usage is TRBJ1-1; TRBD1 might be the D (5 bases). Trimming shortened V by 6 bases and J by 7 bases, and 15 bases separated the two germline ends. The V gene's germline CDR1 is MNHNY and CDR2 SVGAGI (reference sequence). The CDR3 sequence is 13 residues long. The CDR3 nucleotides are TGTGCCAGCAGCCACTGGGGGGATGGTGAAGCTTTCTTT. Its protein is CASSHWGDGEAFF.

The V gene is TRBV5-1, the J gene TRBJ2-7; 7 bases align to TRBD2. CDR3 length: 15 amino acids. Trimming at V came to 3 bases and at J to 1 base, leaving 7 bases not matched to a gene. Germline V gene data show CDR1 as SGHRS and CDR2 as YFSETQ. The DNA of the CDR3 is TGCGCCAGCAGCTCCGGAGGTAGCGGGTCCTACGAGCAGTACTTC. Its translation: CASSSGGSGSYEQYF.

This sequence joins TRBV11-2 and TRBJ1-6; D remains unclear. The CDR3 has 14 amino acids. The germline gives CDR1 SGHAT, CDR2 FQNNGV. V lost 3 bases and J 9 bases, leaving 12 bases between the germline ends. CDR3 sequence reads: CASSLVEGGSPLHF. The CDR3 DNA follows: TGTGCCAGCAGCTTGGTGGAGGGAGGTTCACCCCTCCACTTT.

The rearrangement uses TRBV19 and TRBJ1-1, with D perhaps matching TRBD1 (5 bases). This CDR3 has 14 amino acids. The V gene lost 2 bases and the J gene lost 8 bases, with 15 bases spanning the gap. CDR1 LNHDA and CDR2 SQIVND come from the germline V gene (reference sequence). The CDR3 sequence is CASSILSGEKEAFF. For the CDR3, the DNA is TGTGCCAGTAGTATATTATCGGGGGAGAAAGAAGCTTTCTTT.

This clone came up once. The genes are TRBV7-9 and TRBJ1-3; D gene uncertain. This CDR3 is 16 amino acids long. Germline values: CDR1 SEHNR, CDR2 FQNEAQ (reference sequence). V was cut by 6 bases and J by 0 bases, with 15 bases left in between. The DNA for the CDR3 is TGTGCCAGCAGAATAGAGGGAGATTTCTCTGGAAACACCATATATTTT. This codes for CASRIEGDFSGNTIYF.

The chain has TRBV5-1 and TRBJ2-5; tentative D call: TRBD1 (6 bases). This CDR3 has 17 residues. Germline lookup yields CDR1 SGHRS and CDR2 YFSETQ. Trimming pared 2 bases from V and 1 base from J, leaving 18 bases between. The CDR3: CASSLTGLQGPQETQYF. The CDR3, as DNA: TGCGCCAGCAGCTTAACAGGGTTGCAGGGACCCCAAGAGACCCAGTACTTC.

The gene calls are TRBV9 and TRBJ2-3; D remains ambiguous. Per the germline V gene, CDR1 is SGDLS and CDR2 is YYNGEE. The CDR3 is made up of 14 amino acids. Trimming took 0 bases from V and 3 from J, leaving 8 bases between them. CDR3 sequence: CASSVEVRTDTQYF. The DNA of the CDR3 is TGTGCCAGCAGCGTAGAGGTGAGGACAGATACGCAGTATTTT.

This clone was recorded once. This chain uses TRBV6-1 with TRBJ2-3, with D maybe TRBD1 (7 bases). Germline-derived CDR1 and CDR2 are MNHNS and SASEGT. Trimming took off 0 bases at V and 4 bases at J, with 11 bases between the two ends. The CDR3 consists of 15 residues. CDR3 region: CASSEAGGGADTQYF. In DNA form, the CDR3 reads TGTGCCAGCAGTGAAGCAGGAGGGGGCGCAGATACGCAGTATTTT.

The rearrangement links TRBV30 to TRBJ1-1, with 8 bases lining up with TRBD1. The CDR3 contains 14 residues. Germline V gene lookup returns CDR1 GTSNPN and CDR2 SVGIG (reference sequence). V dropped 4 bases and J dropped 1; count of bases not matched to a gene: 5. Here the CDR3 reads CAWTRQGPNTEAFF. DNA for the CDR3: TGTGCCTGGACACGACAGGGGCCGAACACTGAAGCTTTCTTT.